This TCR beta chain was obtained from a study of blood T cell repertoires in COVID-19. Study details: PBMCs, B-cell-depleted T cells, or T cells were the source of the cDNA or gDNA that made up the material.

Original analysis: Reference gene primer amplification gave estimated nucleated cell counts. Using immunoSEQ multiplex PCR, the repertoire was profiled, and TCRdb retains in-frame clones only, with some absent. The DNA was the basis for D and trimming; V, J and clone size are from that table. The sample includes 100,000 to 140,000 clones, around 80% seen only once; the top ten take about 4.3%. This clone came up once. Germline loops: CDR1 KGHSH, CDR2 LQKENI. Trimming removed 2 bases from V and 8 bases from J; junction bases left unmatched: 2. This CDR3 comprises 14 residues. Sequencing was performed on peripheral blood. This sequence was found in a man in his 70s with acute or convalescent COVID-19. V is TRBV18 and J is TRBJ1-6; TRBD1 aligns across 8 bases. The CDR3 DNA reads as TGTGCCAGCTCACCAACAGGGGGGGATTCACCCCTCCACTTT. This translates into CASSPTGGDSPLHF.